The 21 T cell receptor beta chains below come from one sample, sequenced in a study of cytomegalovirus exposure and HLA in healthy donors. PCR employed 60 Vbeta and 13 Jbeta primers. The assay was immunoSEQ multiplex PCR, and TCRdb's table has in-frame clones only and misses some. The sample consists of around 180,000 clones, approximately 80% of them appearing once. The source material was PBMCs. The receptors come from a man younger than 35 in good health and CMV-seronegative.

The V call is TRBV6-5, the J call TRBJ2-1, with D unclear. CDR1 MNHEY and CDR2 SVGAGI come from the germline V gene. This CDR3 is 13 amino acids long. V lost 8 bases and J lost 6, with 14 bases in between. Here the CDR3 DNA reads TGTGCCAGCTGGAGCTTCGAATTCAATGAGCAGTTCTTC. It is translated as CASWSFEFNEQFF.

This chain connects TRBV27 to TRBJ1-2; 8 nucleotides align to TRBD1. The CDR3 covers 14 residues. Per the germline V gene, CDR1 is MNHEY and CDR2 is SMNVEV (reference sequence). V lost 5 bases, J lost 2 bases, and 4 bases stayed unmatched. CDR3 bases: TGTGCCAGCAGTCCTGGACAGGGCAACTATGGCTACACCTTC. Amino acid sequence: CASSPGQGNYGYTF.

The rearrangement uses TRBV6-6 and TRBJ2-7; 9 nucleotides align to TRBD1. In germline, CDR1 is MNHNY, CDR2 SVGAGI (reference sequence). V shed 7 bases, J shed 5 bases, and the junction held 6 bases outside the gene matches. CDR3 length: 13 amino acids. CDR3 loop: CASKGTGTHEQYF. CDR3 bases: TGTGCCAGCAAGGGGACAGGGACCCACGAGCAGTACTTC.

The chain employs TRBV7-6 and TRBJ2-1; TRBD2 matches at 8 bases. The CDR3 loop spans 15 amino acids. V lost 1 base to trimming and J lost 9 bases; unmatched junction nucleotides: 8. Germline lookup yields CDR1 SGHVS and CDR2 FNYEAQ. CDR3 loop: CASSLVAGRATEQFF. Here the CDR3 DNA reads TGTGCCAGCAGCTTAGTCGCCGGGAGGGCCACTGAGCAGTTCTTC.

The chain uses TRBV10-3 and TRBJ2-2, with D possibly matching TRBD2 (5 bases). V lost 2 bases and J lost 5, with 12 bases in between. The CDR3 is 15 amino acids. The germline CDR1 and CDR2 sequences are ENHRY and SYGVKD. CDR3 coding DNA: TGTGCCATCAGTGAGGATGGGAGAGGAACCGGGGAGCTGTTTTTT. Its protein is CAISEDGRGTGELFF.

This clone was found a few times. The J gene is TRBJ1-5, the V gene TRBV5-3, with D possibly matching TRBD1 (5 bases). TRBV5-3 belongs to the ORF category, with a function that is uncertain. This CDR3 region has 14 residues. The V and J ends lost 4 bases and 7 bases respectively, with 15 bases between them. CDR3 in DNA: TGTGCCAGAAGCCCGGGGGGATTTCCCCAGCCCCAGCATTTT. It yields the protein CARSPGGFPQPQHF.

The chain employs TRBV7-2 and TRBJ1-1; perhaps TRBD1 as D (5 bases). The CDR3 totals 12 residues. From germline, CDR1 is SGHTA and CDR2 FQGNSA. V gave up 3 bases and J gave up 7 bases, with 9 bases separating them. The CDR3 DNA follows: TGTGCCAGCAGCTTTGGACATCATGAAGCTTTCTTT. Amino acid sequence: CASSFGHHEAFF.

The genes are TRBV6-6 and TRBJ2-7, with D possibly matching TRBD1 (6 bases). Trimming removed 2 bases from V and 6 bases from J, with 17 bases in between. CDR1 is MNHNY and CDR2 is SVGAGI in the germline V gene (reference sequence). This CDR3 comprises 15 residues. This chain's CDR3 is CASSYPTGLSSEQYF. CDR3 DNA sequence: TGTGCCAGCAGTTACCCGACAGGATTAAGTTCCGAGCAGTACTTC.

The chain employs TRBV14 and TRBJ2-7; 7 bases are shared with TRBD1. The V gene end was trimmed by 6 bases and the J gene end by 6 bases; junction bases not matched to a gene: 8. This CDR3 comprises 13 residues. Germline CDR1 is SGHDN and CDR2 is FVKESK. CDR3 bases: TGTGCCAGCAGTACCTTACAGGGGAGCGAGCAGTACTTC. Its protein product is CASSTLQGSEQYF.

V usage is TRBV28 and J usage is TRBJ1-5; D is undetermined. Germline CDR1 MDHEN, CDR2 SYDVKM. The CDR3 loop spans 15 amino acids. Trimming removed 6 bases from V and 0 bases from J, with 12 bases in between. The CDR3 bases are TGTGCCAGCAGCCCGCGACATTCTAGCAATCAGCCCCAGCATTTT. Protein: CASSPRHSSNQPQHF.

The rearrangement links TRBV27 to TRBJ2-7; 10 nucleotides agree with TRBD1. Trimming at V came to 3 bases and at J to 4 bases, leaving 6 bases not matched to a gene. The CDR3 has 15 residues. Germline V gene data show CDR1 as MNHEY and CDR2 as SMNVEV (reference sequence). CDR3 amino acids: CASSLAGTGVYEQYF. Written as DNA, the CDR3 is TGTGCCAGCAGTTTGGCCGGGACAGGGGTATACGAGCAGTACTTC.

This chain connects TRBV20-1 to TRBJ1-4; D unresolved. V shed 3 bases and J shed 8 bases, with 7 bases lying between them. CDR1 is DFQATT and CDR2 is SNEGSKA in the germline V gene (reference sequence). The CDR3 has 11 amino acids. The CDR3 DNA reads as TGCAGTGCTAGGTTGGAGGAAAAACTGTTTTTT. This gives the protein CSARLEEKLFF.

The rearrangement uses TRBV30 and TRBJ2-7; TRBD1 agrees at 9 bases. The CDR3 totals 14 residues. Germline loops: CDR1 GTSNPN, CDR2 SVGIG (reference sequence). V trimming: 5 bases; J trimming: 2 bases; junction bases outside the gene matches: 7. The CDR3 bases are TGTGCCTGGGCGGACAGGGGAGTCACCTACGAGCAGTACTTC. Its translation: CAWADRGVTYEQYF. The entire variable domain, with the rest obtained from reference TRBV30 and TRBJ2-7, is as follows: SQTIHQWPATLVQPVGSPLSLECTVEGTSNPNLYWYRQAAGRGLQLLFYSVGIGQISSEVPQNLSASRPQDRQFILSSKKLLLSDSGFYLCAWADRGVTYEQYFGPGTRLTVT.

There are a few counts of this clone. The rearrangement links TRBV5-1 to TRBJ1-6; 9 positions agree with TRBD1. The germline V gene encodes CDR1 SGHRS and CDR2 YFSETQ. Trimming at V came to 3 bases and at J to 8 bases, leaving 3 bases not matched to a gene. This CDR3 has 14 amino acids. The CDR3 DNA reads TGCGCCAGCAGCTGGGGACAGGGAGATTCACCCCTCCACTTT. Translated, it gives CASSWGQGDSPLHF.

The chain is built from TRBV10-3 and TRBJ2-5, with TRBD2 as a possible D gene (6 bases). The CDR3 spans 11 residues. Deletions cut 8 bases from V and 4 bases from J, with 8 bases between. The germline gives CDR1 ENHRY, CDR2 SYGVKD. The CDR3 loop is CAIGGRETQYF. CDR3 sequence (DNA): TGTGCCATCGGGGGGAGAGAGACCCAGTACTTC.

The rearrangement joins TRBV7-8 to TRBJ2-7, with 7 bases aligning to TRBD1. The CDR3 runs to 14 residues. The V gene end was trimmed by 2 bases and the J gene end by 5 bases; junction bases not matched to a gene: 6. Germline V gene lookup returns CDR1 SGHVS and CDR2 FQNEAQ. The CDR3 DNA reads TGTGCCAGCAGCTTACTGACAGGGTGGAACGAGCAGTACTTC. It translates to CASSLLTGWNEQYF.

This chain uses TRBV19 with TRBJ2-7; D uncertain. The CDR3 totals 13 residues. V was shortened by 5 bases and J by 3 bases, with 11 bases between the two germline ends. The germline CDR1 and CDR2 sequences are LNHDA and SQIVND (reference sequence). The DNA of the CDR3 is TGTGCCAGTAGTCGGTCCCTCCTCTACGAGCAGTACTTC. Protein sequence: CASSRSLLYEQYF. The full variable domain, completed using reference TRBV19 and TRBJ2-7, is DGGITQSPKYLFRKEGQNVTLSCEQNLNHDAMYWYRQDPGQGLRLIYYSQIVNDFQKGDIAEGYSVSREKKESFPLTVTSAQKNPTAFYLCASSRSLLYEQYFGPGTRLTVT.

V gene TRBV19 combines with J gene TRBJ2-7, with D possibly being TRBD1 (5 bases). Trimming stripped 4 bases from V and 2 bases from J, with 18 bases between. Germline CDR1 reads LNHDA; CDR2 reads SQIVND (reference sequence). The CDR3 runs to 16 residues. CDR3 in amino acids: CASSKSQGGRTYEQYF. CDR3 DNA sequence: TGTGCCAGTAGTAAGTCCCAGGGTGGGCGGACCTACGAGCAGTACTTC.

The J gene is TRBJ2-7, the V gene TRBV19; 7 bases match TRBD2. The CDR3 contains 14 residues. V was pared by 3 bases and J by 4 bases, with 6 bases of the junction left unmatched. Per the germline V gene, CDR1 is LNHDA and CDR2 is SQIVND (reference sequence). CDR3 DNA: TGTGCCAGTAGTATTAGGCCCGGGGGGTACGAGCAGTACTTC. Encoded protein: CASSIRPGGYEQYF.

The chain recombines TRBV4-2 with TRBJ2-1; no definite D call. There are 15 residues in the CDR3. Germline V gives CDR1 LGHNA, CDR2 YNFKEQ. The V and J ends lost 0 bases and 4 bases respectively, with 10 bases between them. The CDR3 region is CASSQDRGLYNEQFF. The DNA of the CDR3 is TGTGCCAGCAGCCAAGATCGTGGCTTATACAATGAGCAGTTCTTC.

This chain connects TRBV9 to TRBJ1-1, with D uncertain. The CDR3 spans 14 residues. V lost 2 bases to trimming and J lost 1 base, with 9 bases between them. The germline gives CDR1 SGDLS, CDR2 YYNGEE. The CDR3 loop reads CASSVLAQNTEAFF. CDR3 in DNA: TGTGCCAGCAGCGTCCTAGCCCAGAACACTGAAGCTTTCTTT.